The 7 T cell receptor beta chains below all came from one sample that was sequenced in a study of human T cells and chemical hapten exposure. MiXCR, applied by TCRdb to the RACE reads, yields one record per CDR3 protein. The sample shows under 45,000 distinct CDR3 sequences, under 13% of them seen only once. Indicated time point: pre-sensitization, week 0. Treatment denoted: therapeutic diphenylcyclopropenone sensitization with weekly scalp DPC. Blood, whole and unfractionated, served as the source for total RNA extraction. This material consisted of whole blood, taken in connection with sensitization to the hapten diphenylcyclopropenone (DPC). Receptor source: a man aged 45-65 years with alopecia areata. Some clones in this sample may be carry-over from other donors' samples.

The CDR3 bases are TGTGCCAGCAGCGTAGCTGGAGGGCCAATAGATGAGCAGTTCTTC. Residues: CASSVAGGPIDEQFF. The chain has TRBV9 and TRBJ2-1, with D perhaps TRBD2 (6 bases). This CDR3 contains 15 residues. V dropped 0 bases and J dropped 8 bases, with 15 bases sitting between them. Germline V CDR1 and CDR2: SGDLS, YYNGEE.

The chain links TRBV28 to TRBJ2-7; D remains ambiguous. This CDR3 has 13 amino acids. The V and J ends lost 4 bases and 4 bases respectively, with 11 bases between them. Per the germline V gene, CDR1 is MDHEN and CDR2 is SYDVKM. CDR3 DNA: TGTGCCAGCAGTTCCCCCGATTGGTACGAGCAGTACTTC. Encoded protein: CASSSPDWYEQYF.

V usage is TRBV5-1 and J usage is TRBJ2-5; D ambiguous. CDR1 and CDR2 from the germline V gene are SGHRS and YFSETQ. Trimming cost V 4 bases and J 5 bases, with 12 bases left between them. CDR3 size: 13 residues. CDR3 sequence: CASSPTATETQYF. CDR3 bases: TGCGCCAGCAGCCCAACAGCAACGGAGACCCAGTACTTC. Using reference TRBV5-1 and TRBJ2-5 for the parts outside the CDR3, the full variable domain is KAGVTQTPRYLIKTRGQQVTLSCSPISGHRSVSWYQQTPGQGLQFLFEYFSETQRNKGNFPGRFSGRQFSNSRSEMNVSTLELGDSALYLCASSPTATETQYFGPGTRLLVL.

This clonotype came up many times. The chain couples TRBV7-8 to TRBJ2-3; 9 bases are shared with TRBD1. The V segment lost 0 bases and the J segment 0 bases; nucleotides outside the gene matches: 10. Germline V gives CDR1 SGHVS, CDR2 FQNEAQ. This CDR3 is built from 19 residues. CDR3 sequence: CASSLAHFTTGGSTDTQYF. The DNA for the CDR3 is TGTGCCAGCAGCTTAGCCCACTTTACGACAGGGGGTAGCACAGATACGCAGTATTTT. Full variable domain (rest looked up from reference TRBV7-8 and TRBJ2-3): GAGVSQSPRYKVAKRGQDVALRCDPISGHVSLFWYQQALGQGPEFLTYFQNEAQLDKSGLPSDRFFAERPEGSVSTLKIQRTQQEDSAVYLCASSLAHFTTGGSTDTQYFGPGTRLTVL.

The table lists this clonotype with many counts. The chain combines TRBV28 with TRBJ2-1; D is ambiguous. Trimming pared 2 bases from V and 2 bases from J, leaving 1 base between. The germline V gene has CDR1 MDHEN and CDR2 SYDVKM. CDR3 size: 12 residues. The CDR3 loop reads CASSLAYNEQFF. CDR3 bases: TGTGCCAGCAGTTTAGCCTACAATGAGCAGTTCTTC.

This clonotype occurred many times. This chain links TRBV7-9 with TRBJ2-2; TRBD2 agrees at 8 bases. This CDR3 has 13 residues. Germline V gene sequence: CDR1 SEHNR, CDR2 FQNEAQ (reference sequence). V dropped 7 bases and J dropped 7; count of bases not matched to a gene: 5. CDR3 residues: CASIRAGDGELFF. CDR3 sequence (DNA): TGTGCCAGCATAAGAGCGGGAGACGGGGAGCTGTTTTTT.

In its sample, this clonotype was seen many times. CDR3 in amino acids: CASSLSYYNEQFF. The DNA for the CDR3 is TGTGCCAGCAGTTTAAGCTACTACAATGAGCAGTTCTTC. This chain connects TRBV27 to TRBJ2-1; D not resolved. The CDR3 runs to 13 residues. V was shortened by 2 bases and J by 3 bases, with 5 bases between the two germline ends. Germline V gene data show CDR1 as MNHEY and CDR2 as SMNVEV (reference sequence).